The TCR beta chain described here comes from a study of Tregs in tolerant kidney transplant recipients. The V gene end was trimmed by 0 bases and the J gene end by 0 bases; junction bases not matched to a gene: 6. Per germline, CDR1 MGHRA and CDR2 YSYEKL. The CDR3 sequence is 17 residues long. This table comes from immunoSEQ multiplex PCR, and its TCRdb copy is limited to in-frame clones, with some not included. The sample gives 20,000 to 25,000 clones, more than 65% of which show up once; about 26% is in the top ten. Concerning this clone: The antigen is not known.

The nonmyeloablative bone marrow transplants came from related graft donors, with transient mixed chimerism. Thawed PBMCs were FACS-sorted into unstimulated CD4+CD25+CD127- regulatory T cells, CD4+CD25- non-regulatory cells, CD4 and CD8 cells. Findings of the study overall: Biological reproducibility was not directly addressed, but technical replication error appeared minimal. The small number of patients limits these findings pending further validation. Nucleotide sequences could not be compared across some patients' samples due to primer changes.

The sequence derives from a human patient who received a combined kidney and bone marrow transplant. Some T cells could come from the graft donor. This material consisted of CD8+ T cells from blood (PBMCs), taken 6 months after the transplant. This chain links TRBV4-1 with TRBJ2-3; 7 nucleotides agree with TRBD2. The CDR3 spells CASSQDPWGGSTDTQYF. The CDR3 DNA is TGCGCCAGCAGCCAAGACCCGTGGGGGGGGAGCACAGATACGCAGTATTTT.